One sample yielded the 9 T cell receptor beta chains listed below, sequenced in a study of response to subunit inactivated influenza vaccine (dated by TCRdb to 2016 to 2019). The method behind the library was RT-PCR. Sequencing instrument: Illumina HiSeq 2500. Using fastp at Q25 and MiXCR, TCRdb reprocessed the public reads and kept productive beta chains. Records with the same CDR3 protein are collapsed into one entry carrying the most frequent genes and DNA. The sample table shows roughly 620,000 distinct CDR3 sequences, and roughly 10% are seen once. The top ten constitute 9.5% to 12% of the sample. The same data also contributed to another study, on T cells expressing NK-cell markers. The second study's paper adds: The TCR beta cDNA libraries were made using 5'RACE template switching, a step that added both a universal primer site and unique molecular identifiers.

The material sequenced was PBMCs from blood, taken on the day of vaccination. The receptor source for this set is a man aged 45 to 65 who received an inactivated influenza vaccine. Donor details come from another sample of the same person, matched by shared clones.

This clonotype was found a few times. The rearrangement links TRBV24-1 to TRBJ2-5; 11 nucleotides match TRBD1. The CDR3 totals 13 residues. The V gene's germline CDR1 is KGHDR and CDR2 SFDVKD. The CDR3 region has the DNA TGTGCTATTGGACAGGGGGCTCAAGAGACCCAGTACTTC. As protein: CAIGQGAQETQYF.

The DNA of the CDR3 is TGTGCCAGCAGCTTGACCAGGGACGACGGGGAGCTGTTTTTT. Amino acids: CASSLTRDDGELFF. The chain combines TRBV5-4 with TRBJ2-2; D is perhaps TRBD1 or TRBD2 (5 bases each). Germline CDR1 is SGHNT and CDR2 is YYREEE (reference sequence). The CDR3 runs to 14 residues. With 1 base removed from V and 7 bases from J, the gap between germline ends came to 11 bases.

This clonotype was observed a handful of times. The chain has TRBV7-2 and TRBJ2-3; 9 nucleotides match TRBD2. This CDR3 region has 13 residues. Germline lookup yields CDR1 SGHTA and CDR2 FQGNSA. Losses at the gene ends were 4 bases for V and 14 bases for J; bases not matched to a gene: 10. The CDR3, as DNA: TGTGCCAGCAGCTCCCCGGCGGGGGGGGTCGGGTATTTT. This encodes CASSSPAGGVGYF.

CDR3 sequence: CSVTHRVQTTEAFF. As DNA, the CDR3 is TGCAGCGTCACTCACCGGGTCCAAACCACTGAAGCTTTCTTT. V gene TRBV29-1 combines with J gene TRBJ1-1; D ambiguous. Germline assignment: CDR1 SQVTM and CDR2 ANQGSEA. This CDR3 is 14 amino acids long. V was clipped by 6 bases and J by 4 bases, with 18 bases between them.

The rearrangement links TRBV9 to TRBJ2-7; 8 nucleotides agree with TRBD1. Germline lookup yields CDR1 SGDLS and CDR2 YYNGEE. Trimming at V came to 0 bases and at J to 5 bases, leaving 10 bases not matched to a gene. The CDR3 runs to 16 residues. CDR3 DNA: TGTGCCAGCAGCGTAGCTCCCGGACAGGGTTGGAACGAGCAGTACTTC. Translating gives CASSVAPGQGWNEQYF.

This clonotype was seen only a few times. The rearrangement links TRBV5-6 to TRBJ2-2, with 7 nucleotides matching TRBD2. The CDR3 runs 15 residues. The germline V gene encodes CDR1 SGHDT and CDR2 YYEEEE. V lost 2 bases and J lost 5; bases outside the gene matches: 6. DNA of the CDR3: TGTGCCAGCAGCTTTTTACCCGGGGGGACCGGGGAGCTGTTTTTT. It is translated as CASSFLPGGTGELFF.

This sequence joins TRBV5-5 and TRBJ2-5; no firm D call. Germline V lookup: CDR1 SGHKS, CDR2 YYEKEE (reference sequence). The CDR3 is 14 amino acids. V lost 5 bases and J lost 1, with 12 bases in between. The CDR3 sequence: CASRVVVTQETQYF. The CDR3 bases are TGTGCCAGCAGGGTGGTGGTTACCCAAGAGACCCAGTACTTC.

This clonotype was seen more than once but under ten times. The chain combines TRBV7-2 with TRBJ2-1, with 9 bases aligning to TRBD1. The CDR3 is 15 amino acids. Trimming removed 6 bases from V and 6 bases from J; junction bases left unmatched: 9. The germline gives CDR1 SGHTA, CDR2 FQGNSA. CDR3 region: CASRPWEGQGNEQFF. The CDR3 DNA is TGTGCCAGCAGACCTTGGGAGGGACAGGGCAATGAGCAGTTCTTC.

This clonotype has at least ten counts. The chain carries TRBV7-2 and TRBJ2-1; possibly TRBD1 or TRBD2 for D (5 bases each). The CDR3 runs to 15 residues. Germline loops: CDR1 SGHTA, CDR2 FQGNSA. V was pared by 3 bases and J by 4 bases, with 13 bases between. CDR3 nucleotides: TGTGCCAGCAGCTTTGGGGACGCCCGATACAATGAGCAGTTCTTC. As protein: CASSFGDARYNEQFF.